This T cell receptor (beta chain) was captured in a study of blood T cell repertoires in COVID-19. At the level of the study: Acute-phase and convalescent COVID-19 samples originated in the United States, Italy and Spain. PBMCs, B-cell-depleted T cells, or T cells provided the cDNA or gDNA that made up the material.

Trimming at V came to 5 bases and at J to 5 bases, leaving 7 bases not matched to a gene. In germline, CDR1 is LNHDA, CDR2 SQIVND (reference sequence). The CDR3 contains 16 residues. TCRdb's table, derived via immunoSEQ multiplex PCR, lists solely in-frame clones and lacks some. The sample records more than 200,000 clones, around 83% being singletons. This chain joins TRBV19 and TRBJ2-3, with 13 bases identical to TRBD2. The receptor was isolated from a man at least 80 years old with acute or convalescent COVID-19. Sequenced input: peripheral blood. This CDR3 reads CASSPTSGRAGDTQYF. Written as DNA, the CDR3 is TGTGCCAGTAGTCCTACTAGCGGGAGGGCCGGAGATACGCAGTATTTT.